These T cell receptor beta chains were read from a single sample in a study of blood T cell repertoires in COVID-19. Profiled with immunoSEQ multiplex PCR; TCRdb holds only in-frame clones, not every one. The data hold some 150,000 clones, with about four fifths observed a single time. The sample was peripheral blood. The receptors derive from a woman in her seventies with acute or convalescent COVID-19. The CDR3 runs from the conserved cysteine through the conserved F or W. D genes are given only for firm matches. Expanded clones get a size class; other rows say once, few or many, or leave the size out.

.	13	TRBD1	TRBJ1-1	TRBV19	TGTGCCAGTAGGGGACAGGGCGACACTGAAGCTTTCTTT	CASRGQGDTEAFF
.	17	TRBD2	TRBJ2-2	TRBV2	TGTGCCAGCAGTGAAGCGCTAGCGGGGGGGCCGAACGGGGAGCTGTTTTTT	CASSEALAGGPNGELFF
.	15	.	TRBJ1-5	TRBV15	TGTGCCACCAGCAGTGACAGTTTACCCATCGGTACCCAGCATTTT	CATSSDSLPIGTQHF
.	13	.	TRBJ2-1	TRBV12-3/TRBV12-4	TGTGCCAGCAGTTTTGGGGGGTACAATGAGCAGTTCTTC	CASSFGGYNEQFF
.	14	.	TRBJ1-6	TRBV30	TGTGCCTACTCAACAGGACGGAATAATTCACCCCTCCACTTT	CAYSTGRNNSPLHF
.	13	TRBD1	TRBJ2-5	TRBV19	TGTGCCAGTACGAGAACCAGGGGGGAGACCCAGTACTTC	CASTRTRGETQYF
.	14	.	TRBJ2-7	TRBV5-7	TGTGCCAGCAGGGACAGCCCAAAGAGATACGAGCAGTACTTC	CASRDSPKRYEQYF
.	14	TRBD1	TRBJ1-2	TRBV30	TGTGCCTGGAGTGAAGGACAGGGACCCTATGGCTACACCTTC	CAWSEGQGPYGYTF
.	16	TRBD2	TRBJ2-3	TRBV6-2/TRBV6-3	TGTGCCAGCAGTTACGTAGGGACTAGCGGGTCTTATACGCAGTATTTT	CASSYVGTSGSYTQYF
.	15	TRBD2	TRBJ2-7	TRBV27	TGTGCCAGCAGTTTAGTTCTAGCGGGTTCCTACGAGCAGTACTTC	CASSLVLAGSYEQYF
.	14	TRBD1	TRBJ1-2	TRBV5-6	TGTGCCAGCAGCTACCGGACAGGGGTGGATGGCTACACCTTC	CASSYRTGVDGYTF
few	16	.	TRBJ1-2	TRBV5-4	TGTGCCAGCAGCCCCCCCCCGGGTTGGGACTACTATGGCTACACCTTC	CASSPPPGWDYYGYTF
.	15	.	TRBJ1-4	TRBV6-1	TGTGCCAGCAGTGAAGCGCCAGGGACTAATGAAAAACTGTTTTTT	CASSEAPGTNEKLFF
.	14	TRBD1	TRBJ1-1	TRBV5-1	TGCGCCAGCAGCCCGGGGACAGCCGGGACTGAAGCTTTCTTT	CASSPGTAGTEAFF
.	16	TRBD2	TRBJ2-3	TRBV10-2	TGCGCCAGCAGTGAGTCGGCGGGAGGCCACACAGATACGCAGTATTTT	CASSESAGGHTDTQYF
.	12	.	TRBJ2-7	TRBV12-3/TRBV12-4	TGTGCCAGCAGTTTGTATCTCCTCGAGCAGTACTTC	CASSLYLLEQYF
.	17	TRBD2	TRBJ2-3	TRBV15	TGTGCCACCAGCAGAGATCCCAGCGGGGGGGCCGCAGATACGCAGTATTTT	CATSRDPSGGAADTQYF
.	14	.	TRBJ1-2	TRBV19	TGTGCCAGTAGTATCCTGGACGGGGATTATGGCTACACCTTC	CASSILDGDYGYTF
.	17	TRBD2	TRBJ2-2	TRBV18	TGTGCCAGCTCACCCCTAGCGGGAGGGCCGAGAACCGGGGAGCTGTTTTTT	CASSPLAGGPRTGELFF
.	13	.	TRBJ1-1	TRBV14	TGTGCCAGCAGCCGCGGGGTGAACACTGAAGCTTTCTTT	CASSRGVNTEAFF
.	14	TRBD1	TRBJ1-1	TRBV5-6	TGTGCCAGCAGCCCTGGGACAGCTAACACTGAAGCTTTCTTT	CASSPGTANTEAFF
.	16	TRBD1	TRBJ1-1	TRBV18	TGTGCCAGCTCAAGCCAACCGGGACAGATGAACACTGAAGCTTTCTTT	CASSSQPGQMNTEAFF
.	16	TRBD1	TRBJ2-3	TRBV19	TGTGCCAGTAGTTTTCGTGAAACAGGGGGCACAGATACGCAGTATTTT	CASSFRETGGTDTQYF
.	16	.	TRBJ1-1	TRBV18	TGTGCCAGCTCTCCAGGGCCCACGGGGGGCGACACTGAAGCTTTCTTT	CASSPGPTGGDTEAFF
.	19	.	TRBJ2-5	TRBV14	TGTGCCAGCAGCCAAGAGGTCCCCAACCCCGGACAGCTTCAAGAGACCCAGTACTTC	CASSQEVPNPGQLQETQYF
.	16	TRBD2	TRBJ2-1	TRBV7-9	TGTGCCAGCAGCTCGAGTCGGACTAGCGGTTACAATGAGCAGTTCTTC	CASSSSRTSGYNEQFF
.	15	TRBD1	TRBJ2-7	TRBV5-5	TGTGCCAGCAGCTTGGGGCAGGGGGTTATCTACGAGCAGTACTTC	CASSLGQGVIYEQYF
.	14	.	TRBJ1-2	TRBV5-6	TGTGCCAGCAGCTGGGGGAGGGCCGACTATGGCTACACCTTC	CASSWGRADYGYTF
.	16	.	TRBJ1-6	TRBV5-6	TGTGCCAGCAGCTTGGCGACAGGCCTTACAGATTCACCCCTCCACTTT	CASSLATGLTDSPLHF
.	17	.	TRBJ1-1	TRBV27	TGTGCCAGCAGTGAGGTAAGGGGGTATTGGCAGAACACTGAAGCTTTCTTT	CASSEVRGYWQNTEAFF
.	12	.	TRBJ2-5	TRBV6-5	TGTGCCAGCAGTTACTCGAGGGAGACCCAGTACTTC	CASSYSRETQYF
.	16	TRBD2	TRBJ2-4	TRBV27	TGTGCCAGCAGTTCTACTAGCGGGTTAGCCAAAAACATTCAGTACTTC	CASSSTSGLAKNIQYF
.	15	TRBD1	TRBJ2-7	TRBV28	TGTGCCAGCAGAGGACCGGGACAGGGCCTGCGTGAGCAGTACTTC	CASRGPGQGLREQYF
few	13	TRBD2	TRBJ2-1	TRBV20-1	TGCAGTGCTAGTAGCGGGGGGGCCGGTGAGCAGTTCTTC	CSASSGGAGEQFF
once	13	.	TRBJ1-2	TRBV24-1	TGTGCCACCAGTGATCGGAGGACGGATGGCTACACCTTC	CATSDRRTDGYTF
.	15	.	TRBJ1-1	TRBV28	TGTGCCAGCAGTTTATTAGCACAATCGAACACTGAAGCTTTCTTT	CASSLLAQSNTEAFF
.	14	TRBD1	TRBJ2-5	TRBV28	TGTGCCAGCACCAAGGGACAGAACCAAGAGACCCAGTACTTC	CASTKGQNQETQYF
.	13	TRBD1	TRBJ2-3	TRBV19	TGTGCCAGTGCGACAGGGTTCCCAGATACGCAGTATTTT	CASATGFPDTQYF
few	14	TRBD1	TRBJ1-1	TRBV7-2	TGTGCCAGCAGCTTACAGGGGGAGAACACTGAAGCTTTCTTT	CASSLQGENTEAFF
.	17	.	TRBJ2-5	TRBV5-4	TGTGCCAGCAGCTCCCCCCCCGGGCGGGGCCAACCAGAGACCCAGTACTTC	CASSSPPGRGQPETQYF
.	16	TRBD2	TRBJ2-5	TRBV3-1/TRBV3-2	TGTGCCAGCAGCCAAGAACTAGCGGCGGGACTAACGCCCCAGTACTTC	CASSQELAAGLTPQYF
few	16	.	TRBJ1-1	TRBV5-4	TGTGCCAGCAGCTTGGATCCCCCGGACAGGAACACTGAAGCTTTCTTT	CASSLDPPDRNTEAFF
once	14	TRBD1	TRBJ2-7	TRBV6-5	TGTGCCAGCAGTTACCGGGACAGGGTTTACGAGCAGTACTTC	CASSYRDRVYEQYF
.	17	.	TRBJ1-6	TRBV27	TGTGCCAGCAGTCTCGGACTGAGGGCGGCGGGGAATTCACCCCTCCACTTT	CASSLGLRAAGNSPLHF
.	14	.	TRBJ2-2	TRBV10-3	TGTGCCATCGAGGACAGCCCGAACACCGGGGAGCTGTTTTTT	CAIEDSPNTGELFF
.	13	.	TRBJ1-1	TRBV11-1	TGTGCCAGCAGCTTATCCTGGAGCACTGAAGCTTTCTTT	CASSLSWSTEAFF
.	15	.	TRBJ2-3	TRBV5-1	TGCGCCAGCAGCTCCGACAGTCCTAGCACAGATACGCAGTATTTT	CASSSDSPSTDTQYF
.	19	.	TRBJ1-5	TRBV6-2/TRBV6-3	TGTGCCAGCAGTTACGGGTCGCAGGCAACTTTCTATAGCAATCAGCCCCAGCATTTT	CASSYGSQATFYSNQPQHF
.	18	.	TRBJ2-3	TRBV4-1	TGCGCCAGCAGCCAAGTTTTTTCAACTAGCAGAACCACAGATACGCAGTATTTT	CASSQVFSTSRTTDTQYF
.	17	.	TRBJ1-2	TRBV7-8	TGTGCCAGCAGCTTGGGGGGGGGTCGTCAGGGTCTCTATGGCTACACCTTC	CASSLGGGRQGLYGYTF
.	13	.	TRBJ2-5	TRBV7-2	TGTGCCAGCAGCTGGACAGCCCAAGAGACCCAGTACTTC	CASSWTAQETQYF
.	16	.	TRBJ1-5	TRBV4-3	TGCGCCAGCAGCCAAGATCTCGGGGTTGGGGATCAGCCCCAGCATTTT	CASSQDLGVGDQPQHF
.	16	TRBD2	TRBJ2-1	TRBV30	TGTGCCTGGAGTGTACACGGGACTAGCGGGGGTGAAGAGCAGTTCTTC	CAWSVHGTSGGEEQFF
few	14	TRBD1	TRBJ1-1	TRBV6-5	TGTGCCAGCAGTTACTTACCTGGACAGGGACAGGGTTTCTTT	CASSYLPGQGQGFF
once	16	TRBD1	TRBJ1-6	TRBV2	TGTGCCAGCAGTGAATTGGGGACAGAGACTAATTCACCCCTCCACTTT	CASSELGTETNSPLHF